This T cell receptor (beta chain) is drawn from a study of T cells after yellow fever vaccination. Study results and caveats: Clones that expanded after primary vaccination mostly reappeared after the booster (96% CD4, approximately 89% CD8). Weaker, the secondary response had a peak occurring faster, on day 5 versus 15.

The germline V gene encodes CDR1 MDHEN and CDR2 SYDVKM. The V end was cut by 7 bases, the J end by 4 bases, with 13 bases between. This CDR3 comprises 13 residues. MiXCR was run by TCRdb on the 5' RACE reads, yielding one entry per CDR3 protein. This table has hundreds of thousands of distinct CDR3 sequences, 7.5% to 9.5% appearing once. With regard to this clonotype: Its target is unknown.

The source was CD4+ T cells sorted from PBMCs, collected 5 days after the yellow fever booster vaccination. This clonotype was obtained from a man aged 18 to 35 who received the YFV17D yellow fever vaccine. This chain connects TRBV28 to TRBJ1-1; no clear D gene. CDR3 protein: CASKEGMGTEAFF. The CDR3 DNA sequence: TGTGCCAGCAAGGAGGGAATGGGCACTGAAGCTTTCTTT.